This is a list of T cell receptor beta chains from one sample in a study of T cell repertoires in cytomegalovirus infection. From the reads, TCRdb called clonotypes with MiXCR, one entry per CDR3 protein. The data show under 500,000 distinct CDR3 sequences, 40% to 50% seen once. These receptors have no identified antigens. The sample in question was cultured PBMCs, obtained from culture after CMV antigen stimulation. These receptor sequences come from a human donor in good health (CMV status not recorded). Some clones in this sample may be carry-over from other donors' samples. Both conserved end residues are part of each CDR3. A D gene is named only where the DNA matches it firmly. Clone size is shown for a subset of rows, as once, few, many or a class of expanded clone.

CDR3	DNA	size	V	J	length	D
CAWSVTRTSSYNEQFF	TGTGCCTGGAGTGTTACTAGGACTAGCTCCTACAATGAGCAGTTCTTC	.	TRBV30	TRBJ2-1	16	TRBD2
CASSFPVAGAGNEQFF	TGTGCCAGCAGCTTTCCGGTAGCGGGTGCGGGCAATGAGCAGTTCTTC	few	TRBV5-4	TRBJ2-1	16	TRBD2
CASRQTVSYNEQFF	TGCGCCAGCAGACAAACCGTCTCCTACAATGAGCAGTTCTTC	.	TRBV5-1	TRBJ2-1	14	.
CASSRAGNSPLHF	TGTGCCAGCAGTCGCGCGGGGAATTCACCCCTCCACTTT	.	TRBV12-3/TRBV12-4	TRBJ1-6	13	.
CASSSRGGPDTQYF	TGTGCCAGCAGTTCGCGGGGGGGCCCAGATACGCAGTATTTT	.	TRBV12-3/TRBV12-4	TRBJ2-3	14	TRBD2
CATKPDRAGQYF	TGTGCCACCAAACCCGACAGGGCTGGGCAGTACTTC	few	TRBV2	TRBJ2-7	12	TRBD1
CASSHPFFRTNNTGELFF	TGTGCCAGCAGCCATCCATTCTTTCGGACAAACAACACCGGGGAGCTGTTTTTT	.	TRBV28	TRBJ2-2	18	.
CASREDRTHAQTGNTIYF	TGTGCCAGCAGGGAGGACAGAACTCACGCCCAGACTGGAAACACCATATATTTT	once	TRBV6-1	TRBJ1-3	18	.
CASSTSGEQYF	TGTGCCAGTAGTACCTCAGGGGAGCAGTACTTC	.	TRBV19	TRBJ2-7	11	.
CASSRYRNEQFF	TGTGCCAGCAGCCGATACAGGAATGAGCAGTTCTTC	once	TRBV4-2	TRBJ2-1	12	.
CASSLRGAGSYEQYF	TGTGCCAGCAGTCTGCGGGGGGCAGGCTCCTACGAGCAGTACTTC	.	TRBV27	TRBJ2-7	15	TRBD2
CASRGTAFGETQYF	TGTGCCAGCAGAGGGACAGCGTTTGGAGAGACCCAGTACTTC	once	TRBV7-6	TRBJ2-5	14	TRBD1
CASSMGRAFF	TGTGCCAGTAGTATGGGAAGAGCTTTCTTT	.	TRBV19	TRBJ1-1	10	.
CASSWRTGETYEQYF	TGTGCCAGCAGCTGGAGGACAGGGGAAACCTACGAGCAGTACTTC	.	TRBV7-2	TRBJ2-7	15	TRBD1
CASSPTGLAGGHGFYNEQFF	TGTGCCAGCAGCCCAACGGGACTAGCGGGAGGGCATGGGTTCTACAATGAGCAGTTCTTC	.	TRBV7-4	TRBJ2-1	20	TRBD2